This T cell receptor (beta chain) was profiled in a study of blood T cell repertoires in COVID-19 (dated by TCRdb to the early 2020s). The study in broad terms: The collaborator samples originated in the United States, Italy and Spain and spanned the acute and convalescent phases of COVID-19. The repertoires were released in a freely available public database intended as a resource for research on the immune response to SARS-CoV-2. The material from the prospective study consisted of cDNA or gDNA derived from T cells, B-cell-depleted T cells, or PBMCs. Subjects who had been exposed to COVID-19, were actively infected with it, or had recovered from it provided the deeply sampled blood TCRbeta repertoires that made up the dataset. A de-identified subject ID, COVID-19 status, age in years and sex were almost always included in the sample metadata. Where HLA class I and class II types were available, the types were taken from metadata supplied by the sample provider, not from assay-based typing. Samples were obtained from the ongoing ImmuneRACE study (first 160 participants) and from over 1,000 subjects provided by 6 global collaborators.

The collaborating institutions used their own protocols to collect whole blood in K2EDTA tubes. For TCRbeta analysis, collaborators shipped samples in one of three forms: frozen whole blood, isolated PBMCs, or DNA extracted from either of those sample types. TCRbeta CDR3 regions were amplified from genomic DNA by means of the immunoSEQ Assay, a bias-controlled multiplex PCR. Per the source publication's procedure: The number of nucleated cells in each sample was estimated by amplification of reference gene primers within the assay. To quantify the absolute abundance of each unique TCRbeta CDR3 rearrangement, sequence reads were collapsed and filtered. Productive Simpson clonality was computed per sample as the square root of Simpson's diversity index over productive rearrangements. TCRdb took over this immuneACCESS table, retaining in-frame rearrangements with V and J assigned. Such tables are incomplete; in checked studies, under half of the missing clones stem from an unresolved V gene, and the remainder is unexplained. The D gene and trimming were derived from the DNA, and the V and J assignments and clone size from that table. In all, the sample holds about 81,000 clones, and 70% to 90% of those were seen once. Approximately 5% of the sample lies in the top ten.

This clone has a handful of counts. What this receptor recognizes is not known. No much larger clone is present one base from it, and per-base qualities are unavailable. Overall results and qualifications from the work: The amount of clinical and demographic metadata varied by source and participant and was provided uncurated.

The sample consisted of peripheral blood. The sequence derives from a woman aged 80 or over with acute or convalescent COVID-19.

The CDR3 region: CAWSVLTGSRGYTF. Here is the DNA: TGTGCCTGGAGTGTCCTTACAGGCTCTCGAGGCTACACCTTC. Rearrangement joined TRBV30 to TRBJ1-2; the D region possibly corresponds to TRBD1 (5 bases align). Spanning cysteine to phenylalanine, the CDR3 consists of 14 amino acids. CDR3 DNA is the only sequence kept; it has 42 bases, read in frame from the first base. For CDR1 and CDR2, the germline V gene (reference sequence) lists GTSNPN and SVGIG. Relative to germline, V is 0 bases shorter and J is 8 bases shorter, with 16 bases between their ends.